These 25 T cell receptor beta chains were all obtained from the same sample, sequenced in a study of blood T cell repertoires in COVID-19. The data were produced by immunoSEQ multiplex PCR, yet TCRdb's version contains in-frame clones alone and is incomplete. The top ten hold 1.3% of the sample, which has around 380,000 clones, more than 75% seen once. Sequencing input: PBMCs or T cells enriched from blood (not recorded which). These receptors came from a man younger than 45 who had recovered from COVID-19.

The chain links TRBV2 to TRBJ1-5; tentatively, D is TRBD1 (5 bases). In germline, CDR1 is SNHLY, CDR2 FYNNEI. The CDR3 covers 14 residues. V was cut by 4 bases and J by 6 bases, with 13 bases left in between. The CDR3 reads CASSGQGVGQPQHF. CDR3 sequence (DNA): TGTGCCAGCAGTGGGCAAGGGGTCGGTCAGCCCCAGCATTTT.

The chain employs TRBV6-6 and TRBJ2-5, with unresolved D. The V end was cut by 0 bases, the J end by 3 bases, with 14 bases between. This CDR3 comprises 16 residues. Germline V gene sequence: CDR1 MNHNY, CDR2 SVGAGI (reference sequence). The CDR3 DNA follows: TGTGCCAGCAGTTACTCGATCACCAGGTTGGAAGAGACCCAGTACTTC. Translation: CASSYSITRLEETQYF.

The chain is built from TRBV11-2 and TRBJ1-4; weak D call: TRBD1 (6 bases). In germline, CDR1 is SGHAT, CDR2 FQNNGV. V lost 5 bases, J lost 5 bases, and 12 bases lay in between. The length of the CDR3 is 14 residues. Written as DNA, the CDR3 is TGTGCCAGCAGCCGTAGGGGGGGGAATGAAAAACTGTTTTTT. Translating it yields CASSRRGGNEKLFF.

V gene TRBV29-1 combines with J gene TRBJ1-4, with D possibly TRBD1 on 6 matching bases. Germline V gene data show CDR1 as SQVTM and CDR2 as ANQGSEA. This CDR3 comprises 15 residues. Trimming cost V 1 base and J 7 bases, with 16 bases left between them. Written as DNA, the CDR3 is TGCAGCGTTGAAGGGGGGCCAGGGGCAGTTGAAAAACTGTTTTTT. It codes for CSVEGGPGAVEKLFF.

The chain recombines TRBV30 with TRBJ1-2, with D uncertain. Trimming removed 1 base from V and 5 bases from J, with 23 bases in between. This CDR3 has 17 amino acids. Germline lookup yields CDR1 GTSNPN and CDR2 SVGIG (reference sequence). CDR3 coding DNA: TGTGCCTGGAGTGCCTCTGGCGGGCAGGCCCGTTATTATGGCTACACCTTC. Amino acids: CAWSASGGQARYYGYTF. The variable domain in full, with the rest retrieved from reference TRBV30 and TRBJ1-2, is SQTIHQWPATLVQPVGSPLSLECTVEGTSNPNLYWYRQAAGRGLQLLFYSVGIGQISSEVPQNLSASRPQDRQFILSSKKLLLSDSGFYLCAWSASGGQARYYGYTFGSGTRLTVV.

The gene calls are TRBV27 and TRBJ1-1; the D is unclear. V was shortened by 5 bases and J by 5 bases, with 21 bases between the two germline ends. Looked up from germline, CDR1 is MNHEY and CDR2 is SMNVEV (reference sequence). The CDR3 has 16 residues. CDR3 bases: TGTGCCAGCAGTCTAGCGGGGTGGGAGGGTACGACTGAAGCTTTCTTT. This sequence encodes CASSLAGWEGTTEAFF.

CDR3 bases: TGTGCCAGTAAAACCAGCGGGAACACTGAAGCTTTCTTT. It encodes CASKTSGNTEAFF. This chain joins TRBV19 and TRBJ1-1; D not resolved. Germline V gives CDR1 LNHDA, CDR2 SQIVND (reference sequence). V lost 7 bases, J lost 1 base, and 10 bases lay in between. The CDR3 extends over 13 amino acids.

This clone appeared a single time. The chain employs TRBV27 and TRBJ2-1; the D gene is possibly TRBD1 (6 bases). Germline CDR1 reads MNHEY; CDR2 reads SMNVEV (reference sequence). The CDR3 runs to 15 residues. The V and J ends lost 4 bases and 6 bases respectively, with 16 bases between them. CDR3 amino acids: CASSSGTNPFNEQFF. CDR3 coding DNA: TGTGCCAGCAGTTCCGGGACAAATCCGTTCAATGAGCAGTTCTTC.

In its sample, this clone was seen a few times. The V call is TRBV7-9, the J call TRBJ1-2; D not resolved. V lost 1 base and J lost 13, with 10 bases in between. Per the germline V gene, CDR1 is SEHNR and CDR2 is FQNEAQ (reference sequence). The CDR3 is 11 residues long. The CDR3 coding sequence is TGTGCCAGCAGCTTAGACCCCCGGGGCACCTTC. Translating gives CASSLDPRGTF.

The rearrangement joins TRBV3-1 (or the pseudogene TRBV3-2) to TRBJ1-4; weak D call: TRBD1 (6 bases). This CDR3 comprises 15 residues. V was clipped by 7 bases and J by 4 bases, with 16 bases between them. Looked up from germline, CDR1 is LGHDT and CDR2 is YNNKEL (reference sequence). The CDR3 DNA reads TGTGCCAGCAACCCAGGGGCAGGGAATAATGAAAAACTGTTTTTT. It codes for CASNPGAGNNEKLFF.

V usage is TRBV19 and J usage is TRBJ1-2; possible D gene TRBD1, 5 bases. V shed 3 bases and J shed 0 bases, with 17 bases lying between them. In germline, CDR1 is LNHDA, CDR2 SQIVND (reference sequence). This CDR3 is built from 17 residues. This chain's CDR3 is CASSIERGITTNYGYTF. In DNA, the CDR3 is TGTGCCAGTAGTATTGAGCGGGGGATTACAACTAACTATGGCTACACCTTC.

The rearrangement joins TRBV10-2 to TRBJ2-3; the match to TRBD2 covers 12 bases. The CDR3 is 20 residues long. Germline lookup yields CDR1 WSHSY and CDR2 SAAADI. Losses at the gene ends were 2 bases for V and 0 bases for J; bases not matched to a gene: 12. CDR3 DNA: TGCGCCAGCAGTGAGCTTGGACTAGCGGGGTCATTATCTAGCACAGATACGCAGTATTTT. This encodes CASSELGLAGSLSSTDTQYF.

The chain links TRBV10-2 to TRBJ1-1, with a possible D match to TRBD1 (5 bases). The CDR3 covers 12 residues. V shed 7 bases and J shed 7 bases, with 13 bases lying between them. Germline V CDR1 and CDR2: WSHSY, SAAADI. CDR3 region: CASMDKIFEAFF. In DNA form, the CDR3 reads TGCGCCAGCATGGACAAAATCTTTGAAGCTTTCTTT.

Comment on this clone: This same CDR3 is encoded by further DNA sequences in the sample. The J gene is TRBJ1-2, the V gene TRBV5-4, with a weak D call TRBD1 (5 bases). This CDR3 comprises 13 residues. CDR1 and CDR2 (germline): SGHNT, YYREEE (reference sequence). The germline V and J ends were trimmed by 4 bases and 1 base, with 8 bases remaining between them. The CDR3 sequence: CASSPDINYGYTF. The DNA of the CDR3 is TGTGCCAGCAGCCCGGACATTAACTATGGCTACACCTTC.

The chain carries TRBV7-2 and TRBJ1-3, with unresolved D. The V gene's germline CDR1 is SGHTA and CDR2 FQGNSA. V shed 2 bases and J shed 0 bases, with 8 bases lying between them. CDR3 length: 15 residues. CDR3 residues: CASSLILDSGNTIYF. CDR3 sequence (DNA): TGTGCCAGCAGCTTAATACTCGACTCTGGAAACACCATATATTTT.

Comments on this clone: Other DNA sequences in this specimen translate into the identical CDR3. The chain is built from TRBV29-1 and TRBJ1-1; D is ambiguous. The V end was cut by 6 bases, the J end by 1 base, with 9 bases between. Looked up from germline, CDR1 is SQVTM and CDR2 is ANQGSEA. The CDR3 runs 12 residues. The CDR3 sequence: CSVGRKNTEAFF. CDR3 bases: TGCAGCGTCGGGAGAAAGAACACTGAAGCTTTCTTT.

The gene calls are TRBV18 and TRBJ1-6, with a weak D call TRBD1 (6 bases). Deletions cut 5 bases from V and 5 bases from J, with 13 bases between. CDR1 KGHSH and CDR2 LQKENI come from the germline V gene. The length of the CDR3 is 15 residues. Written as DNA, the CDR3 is TGTGCCAGCTCATCTCAACAGGGAAATAATTCACCCCTCCACTTT. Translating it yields CASSSQQGNNSPLHF. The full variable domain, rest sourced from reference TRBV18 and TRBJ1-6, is NAGVMQNPRHLVRRRGQEARLRCSPMKGHSHVYWYRQLPEEGLKFMVYLQKENIIDESGMPKERFSAEFPKEGPSILRIQQVVRGDSAAYFCASSSQQGNNSPLHFGNGTRLTVT.

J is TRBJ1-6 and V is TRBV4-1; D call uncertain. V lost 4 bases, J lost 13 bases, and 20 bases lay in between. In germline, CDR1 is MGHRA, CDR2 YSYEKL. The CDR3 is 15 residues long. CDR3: CASSPSNVVQAPLHF. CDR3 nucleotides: TGCGCCAGCAGCCCAAGTAATGTAGTCCAAGCTCCCCTCCACTTT.

The CDR3 protein is CATSGGGSLANVLTF. The CDR3 coding sequence is TGTGCCACCAGTGGGGGGGGATCGTTGGCCAACGTCCTGACTTTC. The chain couples TRBV15 to TRBJ2-6; 7 bases agree with TRBD2. The CDR3 totals 15 residues. Trimming at V came to 6 bases and at J to 6 bases, leaving 8 bases not matched to a gene. Germline CDR1 LNHNV, CDR2 YYDKDF (reference sequence).

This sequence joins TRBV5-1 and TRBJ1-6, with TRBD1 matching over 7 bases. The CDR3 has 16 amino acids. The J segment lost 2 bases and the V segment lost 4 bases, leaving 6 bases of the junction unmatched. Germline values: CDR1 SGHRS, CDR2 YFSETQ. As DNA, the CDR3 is TGCGCCAGCAGCCTACAGGGGAGCGCCTATAATTCACCCCTCCACTTT. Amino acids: CASSLQGSAYNSPLHF.

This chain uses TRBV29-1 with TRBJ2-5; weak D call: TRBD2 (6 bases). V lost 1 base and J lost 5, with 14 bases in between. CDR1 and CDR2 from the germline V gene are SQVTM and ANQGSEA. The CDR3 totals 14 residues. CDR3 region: CSVEVTSRWETQYF. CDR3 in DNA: TGCAGCGTTGAAGTTACTAGCCGATGGGAGACCCAGTACTTC.

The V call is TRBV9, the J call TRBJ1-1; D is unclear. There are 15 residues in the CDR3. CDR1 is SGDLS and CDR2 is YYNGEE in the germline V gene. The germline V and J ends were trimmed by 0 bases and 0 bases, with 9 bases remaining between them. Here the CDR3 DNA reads TGTGCCAGCAGCGTAGAAACAACCATGAACACTGAAGCTTTCTTT. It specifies CASSVETTMNTEAFF.

As DNA, the CDR3 is TGTGCCAGCTCACCACCAGGAGTAGCAGGGACTGAAGCTTTCTTT. It specifies CASSPPGVAGTEAFF. This rearrangement joins TRBV18 to TRBJ1-1, with D perhaps matching TRBD1 (5 bases). The V gene lost 0 bases and the J gene lost 5 bases, with 13 bases spanning the gap. CDR3 length: 15 residues. Germline-derived CDR1 and CDR2 are KGHSH and LQKENI.

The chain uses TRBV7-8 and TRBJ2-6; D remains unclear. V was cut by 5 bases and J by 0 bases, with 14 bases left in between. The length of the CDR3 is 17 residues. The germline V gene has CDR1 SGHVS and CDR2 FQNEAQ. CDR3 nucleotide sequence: TGTGCCAGCAGCCAAACACCTTTTGGCTCTGGGGCCAACGTCCTGACTTTC. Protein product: CASSQTPFGSGANVLTF.

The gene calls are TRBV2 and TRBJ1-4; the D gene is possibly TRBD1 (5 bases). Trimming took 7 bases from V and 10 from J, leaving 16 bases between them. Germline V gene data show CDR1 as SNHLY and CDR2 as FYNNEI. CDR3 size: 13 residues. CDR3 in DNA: TGTGCCAGCAAAGGGGATATAACGGGAAAACTGTTTTTT. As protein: CASKGDITGKLFF.